This TCR beta chain was retrieved from a study of T cell repertoires in cytomegalovirus infection. Looking at the study overall: Newly reported HLA-C-restricted and thoroughly characterized HLA-B-restricted CMV epitopes were employed. Study-level findings and limits: HLA-C-restricted CMV clonotypes gave the most frequent clonotype in two of eight donors.

TCRdb ran MiXCR on the reads and lists one entry per CDR3 protein. The data contain about 770,000 distinct CDR3 sequences, roughly 28% of them singletons. From germline, CDR1 is SGHKS and CDR2 YYEKEE (reference sequence). V dropped 4 bases and J dropped 2; count of bases not matched to a gene: 7. The CDR3 spans 15 residues. This clonotype was counted at least ten times. Its antigen remains unknown. The sample here was cultured CD8+ T cells from PBMCs, taken from culture after CMV antigen stimulation. This clonotype was sampled from a human donor in good health (CMV status not recorded). Some clones in this sample may be carry-over from other donors' samples. This sequence joins TRBV5-5 and TRBJ2-3; 7 bases agree with TRBD1. For the CDR3, the DNA is TGTGCCAGCAGCCCCGGGACAGCGGCCACAGATACGCAGTATTTT. It specifies CASSPGTAATDTQYF.